The source of this T cell receptor (beta chain) is a study of blood T cell repertoires in COVID-19. This clone has a single count. Here immunoSEQ multiplex PCR was the method, and the copy in TCRdb shows in-frame clones only, minus some. The sample holds roughly 410,000 clones, about 88% seen once. V lost 5 bases, J lost 3 bases, and 17 bases lay in between. The CDR3 is made up of 16 amino acids. Germline CDR1 reads MNHEY; CDR2 reads SMNVEV (reference sequence). Sample: peripheral blood. The sequence was obtained from a woman in her thirties or forties with COVID-19, enrolled during active disease. The chain recombines TRBV27 with TRBJ1-5; possibly TRBD1 for D (6 bases). This chain's CDR3 is CASSLTLDRFNQPQHF. CDR3 DNA sequence: TGTGCCAGCAGTCTTACCCTCGACAGGTTCAATCAGCCCCAGCATTTT.